This TCR beta chain was obtained from a study of read filtering for tumor transcriptome and immune sequencing (dated by TCRdb to about 2020). Regarding the research as a whole: The cohort was composed of 17 male and over 13 female patients, with a mean age of 65.9 years and an age range of roughly 45 to 85. Under revised international staging, roughly 8 patients fell into R-ISS I, approximately 15 into R-ISS II and more than five into R-ISS III. After DNase treatment, whole-transcriptome libraries were prepared using the TruSeq RNA Access Library Prep Kit. TCR-region mapped reads per sample ranged from about 4 to 10.27 million with IR-seq versus only roughly 75 to 1273 with RNA-seq. The study compared TCR repertoires from targeted immune repertoire sequencing and bulk whole-transcriptome sequencing run on the same bone marrow samples. One main goal was a read-filtering strategy for immune repertoire data, in particular deciding whether clonotypes backed by only one read should be removed. Broad study findings and their caveats: The correlation between IR-seq and RNA-seq shared clonotype proportions was increased by removal of single-read clonotypes. Rather than purified T cells, the sorted CD138-negative fraction was a mixed bone marrow immune population. Single-read clonotypes made up about 87% of clonotypes but roughly 3.2% of total reads in IR-seq, and under 75% of clonotypes and around 45% of reads in RNA-seq. Compared with RNA-seq, IR-seq captured clonotypes at much higher depth and more reliably, and a smaller IR-seq throughput was enough to identify most shared clonotypes.

TCR libraries were built from about 420 ng RNA with the Immunoverse kit, using molecular barcoded adaptors covering alpha/delta and beta/gamma chains. TCR library preparation used the same RNA that went into transcriptome sequencing. Sequencing of TCR libraries was carried out on an Illumina HiSeq 4000 with 2 x 150 cycles. For the original study's pipeline: Using MiXCR, which included quality filtering and error correction, TCR reads were aligned to human V, D, J and C references and then assembled into CDR3 clonotypes. The tcR package in R was used to analyze clonotype counts and gene usage diversity. Raw mapping reads were checked after the RNA-seq reads had been mapped by STAR aligner version 2.5.3a onto the human GRCh37 genome. IR-seq fastq files were randomly downsampled with Seqtk 1.3 to test the effect of sequencing depth on detected clonotypes. TCRdb trimmed the raw reads at Q25, called clones with MiXCR and kept productive beta chains. Identical CDR3 protein sequences are pooled into one entry, listed with their most common genes and DNA. The V and J calls reflect TCRdb's pipeline rather than the authors' work. The sample table holds 94,000 or so distinct CDR3 sequences, of which 9% to 15% were seen once. 15% of the sample lies in the top ten.

This clonotype was found many times. The clone's antigen remains unknown. No base quality information exists; no much larger clone differs at one position. The CDR3 measures 14 amino acids from cysteine to phenylalanine. Kept here is only the CDR3 DNA, which spans 42 bases and is read in frame from base 1. Unmatched junction bases come to 9, with V trimmed by 6 bases and J by 4 bases. Bone marrow was sampled from every patient at the time of active disease. Ficoll-Hypaque density gradient centrifugation was used to isolate the bone marrow mononuclear cells. Myeloma plasma cells were removed and CD138-negative cells were obtained by negative selection following labeling with CD138 magnetic microbeads on a MACS separator. Flow cytometry with CD138 antibodies on an Attune NxT was used to check how pure the isolated cells were. TRIzol reagent was used to extract total RNA, which was then quantified with a NanoDrop spectrophotometer. Paired RNA-seq and IR-seq were performed on each patient's CD138-negative bone marrow sample.

This chain is built from TRBV12-3 or TRBV12-4 and TRBJ2-7; 7 bases in the middle match TRBD1. This TCR derives from a donor aged 40 or older with multiple myeloma. The sequenced sample consisted of a population of CD138-negative cells sorted from bone marrow. The cell subset or site label here, explained by the study, means: bone marrow mononuclear cells depleted of CD138+ plasma/myeloma cells by negative magnetic selection. The DNA reads TGTGCCAGCAGCCGACCGGGACAGATATACGAGCAGTACTTC. Its protein reads: CASSRPGQIYEQYF.